A single sample gave rise to the 23 T cell receptor beta chains below, sequenced in a study of T cell changes during pregnancy in multiple sclerosis. Sequenced by immunoSEQ multiplex PCR; TCRdb stores in-frame clones only, minus some. This repertoire shows roughly 110,000 clones, under 95% found once; its top ten account for approximately 1.6%. This specimen was peripheral blood, taken after pregnancy. The receptor set was obtained from a female donor with multiple sclerosis, enrolled in a pregnancy study.

The CDR3 DNA reads as TGTGCCAGTAGTATAGCGGGGGGATACTATGGCTACACCTTC. Residues: CASSIAGGYYGYTF. V and J are TRBV19 and TRBJ1-2; D might be TRBD1 (5 bases). The CDR3 covers 14 residues. In germline, CDR1 is LNHDA, CDR2 SQIVND (reference sequence). V shed 1 base and J shed 3 bases, with 9 bases lying between them. Filled out from reference TRBV19 and TRBJ1-2, the complete variable domain reads DGGITQSPKYLFRKEGQNVTLSCEQNLNHDAMYWYRQDPGQGLRLIYYSQIVNDFQKGDIAEGYSVSREKKESFPLTVTSAQKNPTAFYLCASSIAGGYYGYTFGSGTRLTVV.

The chain has TRBV5-5 and TRBJ1-1; 9 bases agree with TRBD1. This CDR3 comprises 15 residues. V lost 4 bases, J lost 6 bases, and 10 bases stayed unmatched. CDR1 and CDR2 (germline): SGHKS, YYEKEE (reference sequence). The CDR3 sequence: CASSTTGTGSAEAFF. CDR3 coding DNA: TGTGCCAGCAGCACAACCGGGACAGGGAGCGCTGAAGCTTTCTTT.

The rearrangement links TRBV6-5 to TRBJ1-2; 9 bases map to TRBD1. V lost 4 bases, J lost 8 bases, and 5 bases stayed unmatched. The CDR3 length is 13 residues. Germline lookup yields CDR1 MNHEY and CDR2 SVGAGI. The chain's CDR3 is CASSSQGAGGYTF. The CDR3 nucleotides read TGTGCCAGCAGTTCACAGGGGGCTGGGGGCTACACCTTC.

This clone turned up a few times. Other DNA sequences in this sample translate to the same CDR3. The J gene is TRBJ1-1, the V gene TRBV6-5; tentatively, D is TRBD1 (5 bases). This CDR3 comprises 14 residues. Between the trimmed V and J ends, which lost 0 bases and 2 bases, there was a span of 7 bases. Germline-derived CDR1 and CDR2 are MNHEY and SVGAGI. The CDR3 DNA reads as TGTGCCAGCAGTTACTCGCAGGGAAACACTGAAGCTTTCTTT. Protein: CASSYSQGNTEAFF.

This clone has more than one count but fewer than ten. This sequence joins TRBV28 and TRBJ1-3; 8 nucleotides align to TRBD1. Germline trimming cut 6 bases from V and 3 bases from J; bases unmatched to any gene: 4. Germline V gene sequence: CDR1 MDHEN, CDR2 SYDVKM. The CDR3 is made up of 14 amino acids. The CDR3 protein is CASRGQGVGNTIYF. The CDR3 coding sequence is TGTGCCAGCAGAGGACAGGGAGTTGGAAACACCATATATTTT.

This sequence joins TRBV7-8 and TRBJ2-3; 12 bases fit TRBD2. Germline loops: CDR1 SGHVS, CDR2 FQNEAQ. The trim removed 3 bases at V and 5 bases at J, leaving 9 bases unmatched. This CDR3 comprises 17 residues. CDR3 residues: CASSLVRLAGDVDTQYF. In DNA, the CDR3 is TGTGCCAGCAGCTTGGTCAGACTAGCGGGAGATGTAGATACGCAGTATTTT. The full variable domain, its missing parts supplied by reference TRBV7-8 and TRBJ2-3, is GAGVSQSPRYKVAKRGQDVALRCDPISGHVSLFWYQQALGQGPEFLTYFQNEAQLDKSGLPSDRFFAERPEGSVSTLKIQRTQQEDSAVYLCASSLVRLAGDVDTQYFGPGTRLTVL.

The V call is TRBV5-4, the J call TRBJ2-7; 16 nucleotides agree with TRBD2. CDR3 length: 16 amino acids. CDR1 is SGHNT and CDR2 is YYREEE in the germline V gene (reference sequence). Germline trimming cut 3 bases from V and 2 bases from J; bases unmatched to any gene: 2. CDR3 sequence reads: CASSWGLAGGAYEQYF. CDR3 bases: TGTGCCAGCAGCTGGGGACTAGCGGGAGGGGCCTACGAGCAGTACTTC.

V gene TRBV5-1 combines with J gene TRBJ1-1; the D gene is possibly TRBD1 (5 bases). V lost 0 bases and J lost 11, with 11 bases in between. Germline CDR1 reads SGHRS; CDR2 reads YFSETQ. CDR3 size: 12 residues. Here the CDR3 reads CASSLDGGEAFF. CDR3 in DNA: TGCGCCAGCAGCTTGGATGGGGGGGAGGCTTTCTTT.

This chain uses TRBV7-3 with TRBJ1-2, with a weak D call TRBD1 (5 bases). Germline lookup yields CDR1 SGHTA and CDR2 FQGTGA. There are 13 residues in the CDR3. With 3 bases removed from V and 11 bases from J, the gap between germline ends came to 16 bases. The DNA of the CDR3 is TGTGCCAGCAGCTTCCTGACAGCGACCCAATACACCTTC. As protein: CASSFLTATQYTF. Combining the CDR3 with reference TRBV7-3 and TRBJ1-2 gives the whole variable domain GAGVSQTPSNKVTEKGKYVELRCDPISGHTALYWYRQSLGQGPEFLIYFQGTGAADDSGLPNDRFFAVRPEGSVSTLKIQRTERGDSAVYLCASSFLTATQYTFGSGTRLTVV.

This sequence joins TRBV28 and TRBJ1-6; 8 bases line up with TRBD1. Germline lookup yields CDR1 MDHEN and CDR2 SYDVKM. The ends lost 6 bases at V and 0 bases at J; junction bases unmatched: 13. This CDR3 contains 19 residues. The DNA for the CDR3 is TGTGCCAGCAGCCGGGTAGACAGGGGCTATAGCTCCTATAATTCACCCCTCCACTTT. Translated, it gives CASSRVDRGYSSYNSPLHF. Full variable domain (missing parts from reference TRBV28 and TRBJ1-6): DVKVTQSSRYLVKRTGEKVFLECVQDMDHENMFWYRQDPGLGLRLIYFSYDVKMKEKGDIPEGYSVSREKKERFSLILESASTNQTSMYLCASSRVDRGYSSYNSPLHFGNGTRLTVT.

V is TRBV18 and J is TRBJ2-3; D uncertain. Germline CDR1 is KGHSH and CDR2 is LQKENI. This CDR3 has 13 amino acids. The V end lost 6 bases, the J end lost 2 bases, and 9 bases lay between the germline ends. The CDR3 DNA reads as TGTGCCAGCTCGCCAGAGCTCACAGATACGCAGTATTTT. It encodes CASSPELTDTQYF.

V is TRBV7-2 and J is TRBJ2-3; D not resolved. The V and J ends lost 5 bases and 6 bases respectively, with 9 bases between them. The CDR3 consists of 12 residues. Per germline, CDR1 SGHTA and CDR2 FQGNSA. CDR3 DNA sequence: TGTGCCAGCAGCCTCACCGGGGATACGCAGTATTTT. It codes for CASSLTGDTQYF.

The chain links TRBV5-6 to TRBJ1-3, with D perhaps TRBD1 (5 bases). CDR3 length equals 14 residues. CDR1 is SGHDT, CDR2 YYEEEE, per germline. V gave up 4 bases and J gave up 2 bases, with 10 bases separating them. DNA of the CDR3: TGTGCCAGCAGCCCGGGGGGTACTGGAAACACCATATATTTT. This translates into CASSPGGTGNTIYF.

This chain joins TRBV5-4 and TRBJ2-7; a weak D match, TRBD2 (5 bases). The CDR3 runs to 13 residues. Germline V lookup: CDR1 SGHNT, CDR2 YYREEE (reference sequence). V was clipped by 2 bases and J by 2 bases, with 8 bases between them. CDR3 in DNA: TGTGCCAGCAGCTTCGGGAACACCTACGAGCAGTACTTC. Its protein is CASSFGNTYEQYF.

This clone was observed a few times. This rearrangement joins TRBV5-1 to TRBJ2-7; TRBD2 is a possible D gene (6 bases). The germline V gene encodes CDR1 SGHRS and CDR2 YFSETQ. The CDR3 sequence is 14 residues long. The V and J ends lost 6 bases and 2 bases respectively, with 15 bases between them. The CDR3: CASIAAGPPYEQYF. The CDR3 DNA follows: TGCGCCAGCATCGCCGCGGGGCCCCCCTACGAGCAGTACTTC.

This clone has just one count. This sequence joins TRBV5-6 and TRBJ1-1; tentative D call: TRBD1 (5 bases). Trimming left V 4 bases short and J 4 bases short, with 11 bases between. The CDR3 extends over 13 amino acids. Germline V gene data show CDR1 as SGHDT and CDR2 as YYEEEE. CDR3 protein: CASSRDWATEAFF. In nucleotides, the CDR3 is TGTGCCAGCAGCAGGGACTGGGCCACTGAAGCTTTCTTT.

This clone appeared once. The genes are TRBV5-1 and TRBJ1-2; weak D call: TRBD1 (6 bases). The CDR3 runs 12 residues. Trimming shortened V by 4 bases and J by 6 bases, and 10 bases separated the two germline ends. Germline V gene data show CDR1 as SGHRS and CDR2 as YFSETQ. CDR3 DNA: TGCGCCAGCAGCGAGGACAGACATGGCTACACCTTC. It yields the protein CASSEDRHGYTF. Supplemented by reference TRBV5-1 and TRBJ1-2, the full variable domain reads KAGVTQTPRYLIKTRGQQVTLSCSPISGHRSVSWYQQTPGQGLQFLFEYFSETQRNKGNFPGRFSGRQFSNSRSEMNVSTLELGDSALYLCASSEDRHGYTFGSGTRLTVV.

This clone was seen more than once but under ten times. This chain joins TRBV10-3 and TRBJ1-6, with 8 bases matching TRBD1. The CDR3 runs 14 residues. Trimming removed 2 bases from V and 9 bases from J; junction bases left unmatched: 3. Germline CDR1 is ENHRY and CDR2 is SYGVKD. CDR3 amino acids: CAISEGTGPSPLHF. DNA for the CDR3: TGTGCCATCAGTGAGGGGACAGGCCCTTCACCCCTCCACTTT.

The chain uses TRBV10-3 and TRBJ2-7; TRBD1 aligns across 9 bases. The CDR3 runs to 17 residues. Losses at the gene ends were 6 bases for V and 5 bases for J; bases not matched to a gene: 17. Germline CDR1 ENHRY, CDR2 SYGVKD. CDR3 sequence (DNA): TGTGCCATCAGCCCGGGACAGGGTGTCCCTGGGGGGCACGAGCAGTACTTC. This sequence encodes CAISPGQGVPGGHEQYF.

J is TRBJ1-1 and V is TRBV7-3; the D is unclear. Germline V gene sequence: CDR1 SGHTA, CDR2 FQGTGA. The CDR3 has 13 residues. V was clipped by 1 base and J by 8 bases, with 11 bases between them. CDR3 DNA: TGTGCCAGCAGCTTAAACGGCGGAGGGGAAGCTTTCTTT. Protein: CASSLNGGGEAFF.

The chain recombines TRBV6-5 with TRBJ1-1; 8 bases match TRBD1. Trimming at V came to 6 bases and at J to 5 bases, leaving 11 bases not matched to a gene. From germline, CDR1 is MNHEY and CDR2 SVGAGI. This CDR3 has 15 residues. CDR3 coding DNA: TGTGCCAGCAGAAATACCAGGGGGCGCGGTACTGAAGCTTTCTTT. Amino acid sequence: CASRNTRGRGTEAFF.

This chain links TRBV28 with TRBJ1-2; tentatively, D is TRBD1 (6 bases). CDR1 MDHEN and CDR2 SYDVKM come from the germline V gene. The CDR3 runs to 14 residues. Trimming removed 4 bases from V and 4 bases from J, with 13 bases in between. In DNA, the CDR3 is TGTGCCAGCAGTTCGCACAGGGTACGCTATGGCTACACCTTC. This gives the protein CASSSHRVRYGYTF.

The chain recombines TRBV5-1 with TRBJ2-3, with a tentative D call TRBD1 (5 bases). The CDR3 length is 15 residues. The germline CDR1 and CDR2 sequences are SGHRS and YFSETQ. Trimming stripped 3 bases from V and 2 bases from J, with 13 bases between. Here the CDR3 reads CASSSLGHDTDTQYF. In DNA form, the CDR3 reads TGCGCCAGCAGCTCCCTAGGACACGACACAGATACGCAGTATTTT.